This T cell receptor beta chain is from a study of blood T cell repertoires in COVID-19. Background on the study: Nucleic acid was either cDNA or gDNA, and it came from T cells, B-cell-depleted T cells, or PBMCs.

In the source study's methods: Researchers report that nucleated cell counts were estimated from reference gene primer amplification. Using immunoSEQ multiplex PCR, the repertoire was profiled, and TCRdb retains in-frame clones only, with some absent. From that table come the V and J calls and clone size; the DNA was used to work out D and trimming. The sample lists about 220,000 clones; about 90% were seen once. The CDR3 spans 16 residues. Germline CDR1 and CDR2: LNHDA and SQIVND (reference sequence). The V and J ends lost 0 bases and 2 bases respectively, with 12 bases between them. Participants were aged about 18 to 100 years from around 26 US areas.

The sample consisted of PBMCs or T cells enriched from blood (not recorded which). The chain links TRBV19 to TRBJ2-3, with D possibly being TRBD2 (5 bases). The receptor comes from a woman in her forties or fifties with acute COVID-19. The CDR3 reads CASSIESRGPTDTQYF. CDR3 nucleotides: TGTGCCAGTAGTATAGAGTCTAGAGGGCCCACAGATACGCAGTATTTT.